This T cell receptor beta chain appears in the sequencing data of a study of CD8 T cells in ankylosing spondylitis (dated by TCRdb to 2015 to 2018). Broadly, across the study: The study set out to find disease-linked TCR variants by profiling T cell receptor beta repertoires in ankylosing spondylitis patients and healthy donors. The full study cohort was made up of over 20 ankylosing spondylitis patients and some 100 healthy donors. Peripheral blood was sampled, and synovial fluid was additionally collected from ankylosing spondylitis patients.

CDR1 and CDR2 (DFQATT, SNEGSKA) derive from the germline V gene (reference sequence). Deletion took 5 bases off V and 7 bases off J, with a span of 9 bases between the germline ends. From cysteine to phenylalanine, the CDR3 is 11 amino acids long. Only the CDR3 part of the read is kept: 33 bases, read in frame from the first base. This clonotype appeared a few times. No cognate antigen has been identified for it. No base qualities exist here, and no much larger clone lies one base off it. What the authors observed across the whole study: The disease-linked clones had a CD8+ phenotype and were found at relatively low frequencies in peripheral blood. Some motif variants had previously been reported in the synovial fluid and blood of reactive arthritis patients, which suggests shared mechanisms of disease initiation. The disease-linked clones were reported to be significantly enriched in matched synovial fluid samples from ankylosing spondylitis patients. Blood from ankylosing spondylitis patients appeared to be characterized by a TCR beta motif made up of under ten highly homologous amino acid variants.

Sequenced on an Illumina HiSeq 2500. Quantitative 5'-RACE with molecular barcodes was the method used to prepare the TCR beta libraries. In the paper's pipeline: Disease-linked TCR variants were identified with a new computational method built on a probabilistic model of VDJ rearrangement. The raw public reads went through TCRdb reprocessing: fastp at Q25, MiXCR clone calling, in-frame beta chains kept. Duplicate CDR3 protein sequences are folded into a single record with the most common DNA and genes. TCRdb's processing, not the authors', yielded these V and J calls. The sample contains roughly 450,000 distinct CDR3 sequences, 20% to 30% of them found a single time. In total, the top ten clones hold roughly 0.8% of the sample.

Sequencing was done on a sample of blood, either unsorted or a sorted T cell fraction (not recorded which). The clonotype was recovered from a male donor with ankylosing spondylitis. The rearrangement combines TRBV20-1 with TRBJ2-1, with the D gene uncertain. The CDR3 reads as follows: CSAEKWNEQFF. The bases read TGCAGTGCTGAAAAGTGGAATGAGCAGTTCTTC.